The clone carrying this T cell receptor beta chain has ten or more counts. This record belongs to a study of blood T cells in healthy people across ages. Trimming removed 5 bases from V and 1 base from J; junction bases left unmatched: 9. Germline CDR1 LNHNV, CDR2 YYDKDF (reference sequence). This CDR3 has 16 residues. With a J-beta primer mix and a sample-barcoded 5' primer, a second PCR ran 7 to 11 cycles. TCRdb recomputed calls from the 5' RACE reads with MiXCR, one row per CDR3 protein. The repertoire holds under 850,000 distinct CDR3 sequences, about 34% seen once, with over 10% in the top ten. This clonotype originated in a man between 18 and 29 years old in good health. The chain combines TRBV15 with TRBJ2-3, with 7 bases matching TRBD1. The sample was blood. CDR3 loop: CATSSYGTGGTDTQYF. CDR3 in DNA: TGTGCCACCAGCTCCTATGGTACAGGGGGCACAGATACGCAGTATTTT.